The 9 T cell receptor beta chains given below trace back to one sample, sequenced in a study of response to subunit inactivated influenza vaccine. TCRdb re-analysed the RT-PCR reads in MiXCR, keeping a single row per CDR3 protein. The sample carries 250,000 to 350,000 distinct CDR3 sequences, around 22% recorded once. Source: PBMCs from blood, taken about 19 months after vaccination. The receptors originated from a man aged 45-69 years who received an inactivated influenza vaccine.

This chain uses TRBV6-1 with TRBJ2-7; weak D call: TRBD1 (6 bases). V was shortened by 6 bases and J by 1 base, with 16 bases between the two germline ends. This CDR3 has 15 residues. Germline V gives CDR1 MNHNS, CDR2 SASEGT. The CDR3 coding sequence is TGTGCCAGCAGCCTTGGAGACAGGAATTCCTACGAGCAGTACTTC. It is translated as CASSLGDRNSYEQYF.

This clonotype was found many times. The chain recombines TRBV7-9 with TRBJ1-1, with D perhaps TRBD1 (6 bases). This CDR3 has 13 residues. Deletions cut 1 base from V and 11 bases from J, with 14 bases between. Germline assignment: CDR1 SEHNR and CDR2 FQNEAQ (reference sequence). The CDR3 loop is CASSLGGGKDAFF. DNA of the CDR3: TGTGCCAGCAGCTTAGGAGGGGGGAAGGATGCTTTCTTT.

This clonotype was seen a few times. The chain combines TRBV29-1 with TRBJ2-1; tentatively, D is TRBD1 (5 bases). The CDR3 is 12 amino acids. Germline V CDR1 and CDR2: SQVTM, ANQGSEA. Trimming took off 4 bases at V and 15 bases at J, with 19 bases between the two ends. CDR3 region: CSVGSLGQDRFF. CDR3 sequence (DNA): TGCAGCGTTGGGTCATTGGGGCAGGATCGGTTCTTC.

The chain carries TRBV3-1 and TRBJ2-1, with 10 bases aligning to TRBD1. This CDR3 comprises 15 residues. Losses at the gene ends were 2 bases for V and 7 bases for J; bases not matched to a gene: 5. Germline V gene lookup returns CDR1 LGHDT and CDR2 YNNKEL (reference sequence). The CDR3 loop reads CASSQKGQGLNEQFF. CDR3 DNA: TGTGCCAGCAGCCAAAAGGGACAGGGGTTAAATGAGCAGTTCTTC.

V gene TRBV7-9 combines with J gene TRBJ2-1; 8 nucleotides align to TRBD2. Losses at the gene ends were 0 bases for V and 3 bases for J; bases not matched to a gene: 4. The germline gives CDR1 SEHNR, CDR2 FQNEAQ (reference sequence). The CDR3 has 16 residues. CDR3 nucleotides: TGTGCCAGCAGCTTAGCCGGGACTAGTTTCTACAATGAGCAGTTCTTC. It is translated as CASSLAGTSFYNEQFF.

The gene calls are TRBV20-1 and TRBJ2-3, with a tentative D call TRBD1 (7 bases). V lost 6 bases and J 8 bases, leaving 18 bases between the germline ends. The CDR3 sequence is 13 residues long. Looked up from germline, CDR1 is DFQATT and CDR2 is SNEGSKA (reference sequence). In DNA form, the CDR3 reads TGCAGTGCGACACCTCCCCAGGGGGGTACGCAGTATTTT. It encodes CSATPPQGGTQYF.

The V gene is TRBV7-2, the J gene TRBJ2-3; D may be TRBD2 (5 bases). Trimming removed 5 bases at V and 4 bases at J, with 13 bases between. The CDR3 length is 14 residues. Germline V gene sequence: CDR1 SGHTA, CDR2 FQGNSA. CDR3 bases: TGTGCCAGCAGCCCAGCGGACCCCCCAGATACGCAGTATTTT. Translated: CASSPADPPDTQYF.

The chain is built from TRBV10-3 and TRBJ2-1; 9 nucleotides align to TRBD1. The length of the CDR3 is 13 residues. The junction had 4 bases not matched to a gene; V was cut back by 6 bases and J by 7 bases. The germline V gene has CDR1 ENHRY and CDR2 SYGVKD. The CDR3 DNA follows: TGTGCCATCAGCGGGGGGACAGGGAATGAGCAGTTCTTC. Protein product: CAISGGTGNEQFF.

The genes are TRBV5-4 and TRBJ1-1; weak D call: TRBD1 (6 bases). Germline assignment: CDR1 SGHNT and CDR2 YYREEE (reference sequence). V gave up 1 base and J gave up 1 base, with 14 bases separating them. The CDR3 contains 16 residues. CDR3 amino acids: CASSLFTGLGNTEAFF. DNA of the CDR3: TGTGCCAGCAGCTTGTTTACAGGGTTGGGGAACACTGAAGCTTTCTTT.